The entry below gives a single TCR beta chain sequence along with its context. Its antigen remains unidentified. The protocol was immunoSEQ multiplex PCR, while the TCRdb copy is restricted to in-frame clones and leaves out a portion. This sample has about 110,000 clones, with about 88% found just once. Separate from the approximately 600-subject first cohort was the roughly 120-subject validation cohort, to which the donors belonged. CDR1 is SQVTM and CDR2 is ANQGSEA in the germline V gene. The CDR3 spans 12 residues. V gave up 6 bases and J gave up 4 bases; unmatched junction bases: 3. This sample stems from a study of cytomegalovirus exposure and HLA in healthy donors. General study results and limits: Some TCR beta chains (more than 150 of them) were listed as cytomegalovirus-associated.

The sample taken for sequencing was PBMCs. This receptor was taken from a woman younger than 35 in good health and CMV-seronegative. This chain uses TRBV29-1 with TRBJ1-3; 7 nucleotides line up with TRBD1. CDR3 in DNA: TGCAGCGTCGCGGACAGGGGAAACACCATATATTTT. Its translation: CSVADRGNTIYF.